This T cell receptor beta chain was observed in a study of blood T cell repertoires in COVID-19. Background on the study: Whether acute or convalescent, the COVID-19 samples came from the United States, Italy and Spain.

The CDR3 contains 15 residues. The V gene lost 0 bases and the J gene lost 7 bases, with 13 bases spanning the gap. In germline, CDR1 is LGHNA, CDR2 YNFKEQ. Method: immunoSEQ multiplex PCR; TCRdb's copy keeps in-frame clones and lacks some. The profile covers approximately 300,000 clones, with 85% to 95% appearing a single time and about 4% taken by the ten largest. This chain connects TRBV4-2 to TRBJ1-5; a weak D match, TRBD1 (5 bases). Material for sequencing was PBMCs or T cells enriched from blood (not recorded which). The TCR was taken from a woman in her thirties who had been exposed to COVID-19. The CDR3 sequence: CASSQDKSRGQPQHF. The CDR3 DNA reads TGTGCCAGCAGCCAAGATAAGTCGCGGGGCCAGCCCCAGCATTTT.